This TCR beta chain originates from a study of read filtering for tumor transcriptome and immune sequencing. Turning to the study itself: IR-seq gave about 4.05 to 11 million TCR reads per sample; RNA-seq gave about 80 to 1,400.

This library used around 400 ng RNA and molecular barcoded adaptors spanning alpha/delta and beta/gamma chains. MiXCR was run by TCRdb on the reads, yielding one entry per CDR3 protein. The sample consists of approximately 90,000 distinct CDR3 sequences, about 22% of them appearing once. At least ten counts were recorded for this clonotype. The germline CDR1 and CDR2 sequences are SEHNR and FQNEAQ (reference sequence). This CDR3 has 16 amino acids. The V segment lost 1 base and the J segment 6 bases; nucleotides outside the gene matches: 11. The sample consisted of a population of CD138-negative cells sorted from bone marrow. The TCR sequence derives from a donor aged 40 or older with multiple myeloma. The chain employs TRBV7-9 and TRBJ1-1, with 7 nucleotides matching TRBD1. The CDR3 DNA reads as TGTGCCAGCAGCTTAGAGGGCGGAGGCCAGGGGGCTGAAGCTTTCTTT. Amino acids: CASSLEGGGQGAEAFF.